The entry below describes one T cell receptor (beta chain). Other DNA sequences of this sample code for an identical CDR3. Libraries were prepared by immunoSEQ multiplex PCR; TCRdb keeps only in-frame clonotypes and omits some of them. The repertoire holds some 2.3 million clones, with about 92% as singletons. The data belong to a study of shared clonotypes between healthy human individuals. Source material: naive CD4+ T cells from PBMCs. Stated subset: CD45RA+ positively selected. The source of this sequence is a man between 18 and 29 years old in good health. Some clones in this sample may be carry-over from other donors' samples.

CDR3: CASSLAGTGTYEQYF. The DNA for the CDR3 is TGTGCCAGCAGCTTGGCCGGGACAGGCACCTACGAGCAGTACTTC. This chain joins TRBV5-4 and TRBJ2-7; 8 bases match TRBD1. J gave up 2 bases and V 0 bases, and 4 bases lay outside the gene matches. The CDR3 extends over 15 amino acids. Germline CDR1 is SGHNT and CDR2 is YYREEE (reference sequence).